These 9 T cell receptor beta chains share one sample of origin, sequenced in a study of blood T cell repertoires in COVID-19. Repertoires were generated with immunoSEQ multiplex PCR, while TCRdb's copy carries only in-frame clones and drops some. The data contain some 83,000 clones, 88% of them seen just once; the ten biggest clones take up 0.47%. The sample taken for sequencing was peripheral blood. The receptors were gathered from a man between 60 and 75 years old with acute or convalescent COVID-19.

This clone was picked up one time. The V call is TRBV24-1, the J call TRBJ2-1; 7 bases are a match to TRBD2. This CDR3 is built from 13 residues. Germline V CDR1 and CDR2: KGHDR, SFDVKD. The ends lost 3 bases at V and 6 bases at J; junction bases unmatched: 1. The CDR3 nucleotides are TGTGCCACCAGTGATCGACTAGCCAATGAGCAGTTCTTC. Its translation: CATSDRLANEQFF.

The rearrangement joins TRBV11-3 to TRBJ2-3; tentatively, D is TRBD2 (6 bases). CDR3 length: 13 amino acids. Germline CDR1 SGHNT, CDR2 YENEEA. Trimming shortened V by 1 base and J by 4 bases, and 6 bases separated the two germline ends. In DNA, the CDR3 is TGTGCCAGCAGCTTAGTAGCGGCAGATACGCAGTATTTT. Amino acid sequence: CASSLVAADTQYF.

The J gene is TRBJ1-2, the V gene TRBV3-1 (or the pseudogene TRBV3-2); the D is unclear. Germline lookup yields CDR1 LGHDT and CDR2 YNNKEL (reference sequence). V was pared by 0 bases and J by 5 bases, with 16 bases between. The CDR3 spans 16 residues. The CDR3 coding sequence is TGTGCCAGCAGCCAAGATTTGGTTACACTCGGGTATGGCTACACCTTC. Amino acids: CASSQDLVTLGYGYTF.

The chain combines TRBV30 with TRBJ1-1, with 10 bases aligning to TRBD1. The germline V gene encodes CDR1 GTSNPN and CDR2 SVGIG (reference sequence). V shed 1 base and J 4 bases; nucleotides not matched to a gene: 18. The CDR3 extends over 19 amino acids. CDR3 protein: CAWSALVGQGEAQSTEAFF. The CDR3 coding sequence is TGTGCCTGGAGTGCCCTCGTCGGACAGGGGGAAGCCCAGAGCACTGAAGCTTTCTTT.

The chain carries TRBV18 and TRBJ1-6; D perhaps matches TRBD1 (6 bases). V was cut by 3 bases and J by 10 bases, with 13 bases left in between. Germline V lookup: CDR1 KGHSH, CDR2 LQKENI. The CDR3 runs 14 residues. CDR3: CASSPGGRESPLHF. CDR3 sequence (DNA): TGTGCCAGCTCACCGGGGGGGCGCGAGTCACCCCTCCACTTT.

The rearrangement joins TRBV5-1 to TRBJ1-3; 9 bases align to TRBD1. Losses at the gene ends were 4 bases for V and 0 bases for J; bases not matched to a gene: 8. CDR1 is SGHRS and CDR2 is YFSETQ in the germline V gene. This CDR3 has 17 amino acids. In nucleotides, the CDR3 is TGCGCCAGCAGCCCGGGACAGGGCCCGTTCTCTGGAAACACCATATATTTT. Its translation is CASSPGQGPFSGNTIYF.

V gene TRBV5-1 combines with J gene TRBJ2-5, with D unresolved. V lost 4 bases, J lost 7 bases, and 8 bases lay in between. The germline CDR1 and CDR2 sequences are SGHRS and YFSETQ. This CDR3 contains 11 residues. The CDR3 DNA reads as TGCGCCAGCAGCCTGGACGGGACCCAGTACTTC. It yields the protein CASSLDGTQYF.

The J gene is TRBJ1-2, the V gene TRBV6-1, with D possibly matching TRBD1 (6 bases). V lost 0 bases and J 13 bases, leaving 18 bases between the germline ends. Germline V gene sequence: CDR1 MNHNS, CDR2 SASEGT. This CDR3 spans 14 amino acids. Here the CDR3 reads CASSEAGAEGSFTF. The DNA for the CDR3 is TGTGCCAGCAGTGAAGCGGGGGCCGAGGGTAGTTTCACCTTC.

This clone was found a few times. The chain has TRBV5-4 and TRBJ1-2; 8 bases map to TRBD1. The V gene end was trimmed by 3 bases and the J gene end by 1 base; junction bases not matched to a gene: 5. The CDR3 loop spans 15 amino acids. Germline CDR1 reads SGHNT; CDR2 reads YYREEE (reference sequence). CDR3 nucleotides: TGTGCCAGCAGCTCAGGACAGGGCTATAACTATGGCTACACCTTC. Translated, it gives CASSSGQGYNYGYTF. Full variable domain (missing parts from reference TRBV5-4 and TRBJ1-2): ETGVTQSPTHLIKTRGQQVTLRCSSQSGHNTVSWYQQALGQGPQFIFQYYREEENGRGNFPPRFSGLQFPNYSSELNVNALELDDSALYLCASSSGQGYNYGYTFGSGTRLTVV.